These 10 T cell receptor beta chains originate from one sample sequenced in a study of blood T cell repertoires in COVID-19. Repertoires were generated with immunoSEQ multiplex PCR, while TCRdb's copy carries only in-frame clones and drops some. The data show fewer than 250,000 clones, with approximately 83% seen just once and approximately 3.8% held by the top ten. Input material: PBMCs or T cells enriched from blood (not recorded which). Receptors originate from a middle-aged woman who had been exposed to COVID-19.

This chain uses TRBV19 with TRBJ2-7, with 7 bases fitting TRBD2. Trimming removed 5 bases from V and 7 bases from J; junction bases left unmatched: 5. The CDR3 has 12 residues. Germline loops: CDR1 LNHDA, CDR2 SQIVND (reference sequence). Written as DNA, the CDR3 is TGTGCCAGTAGTTCGCAGGGAGGGGAGCAGTACTTC. Its protein is CASSSQGGEQYF.

The rearrangement joins TRBV7-9 to TRBJ2-3, with a weak D call TRBD2 (5 bases). The germline V gene has CDR1 SEHNR and CDR2 FQNEAQ (reference sequence). The CDR3 totals 16 residues. The V end was cut by 5 bases, the J end by 0 bases, with 15 bases between. The CDR3 loop is CASSPRGSPSTDTQYF. DNA of the CDR3: TGTGCCAGCAGCCCCCGGGGATCTCCTAGCACAGATACGCAGTATTTT. The full variable domain, completed using reference TRBV7-9 and TRBJ2-3, is DTGVSQNPRHKITKRGQNVTFRCDPISEHNRLYWYRQTLGQGPEFLTYFQNEAQLEKSRLLSDRFSAERPKGSFSTLEIQRTEQGDSAMYLCASSPRGSPSTDTQYFGPGTRLTVL.

The CDR3 sequence is CAISESTANQPQHF. In DNA, the CDR3 is TGTGCCATCAGTGAGTCGACAGCTAATCAGCCCCAGCATTTT. The chain uses TRBV10-3 and TRBJ1-5, with D maybe TRBD1 (5 bases). Trimming shortened V by 0 bases and J by 4 bases, and 7 bases separated the two germline ends. This CDR3 region has 14 residues. Germline-derived CDR1 and CDR2 are ENHRY and SYGVKD.

In regard to this clone: Other DNA sequences in this sample translate to the same CDR3. V gene TRBV7-2 combines with J gene TRBJ2-3; D gene ambiguous. The V gene's germline CDR1 is SGHTA and CDR2 FQGNSA. This CDR3 is built from 12 residues. Trimming removed 2 bases at V and 3 bases at J, with 3 bases between. CDR3 nucleotide sequence: TGTGCCAGCAGCTTATCAACAGATACGCAGTATTTT. As protein: CASSLSTDTQYF. The variable domain in full, completed from reference TRBV7-2 and TRBJ2-3, reads GAGVSQSPSNKVTEKGKDVELRCDPISGHTALYWYRQSLGQGLEFLIYFQGNSAPDKSGLPSDRFSAERTGGSVSTLTIQRTQQEDSAVYLCASSLSTDTQYFGPGTRLTVL.

The V call is TRBV13, the J call TRBJ1-6; 9 bases map to TRBD1. The J segment lost 7 bases and the V segment lost 4 bases, leaving 8 bases of the junction unmatched. The CDR3 is 16 amino acids. CDR1 is PRHDT and CDR2 is FYEKMQ in the germline V gene (reference sequence). The CDR3 DNA sequence: TGTGCCAGCAGCTACCGGGACAGGGCTAGGAATTCACCCCTCCACTTT. This translates into CASSYRDRARNSPLHF.

The J gene is TRBJ2-1, the V gene TRBV19; 8 bases match TRBD1. Germline V CDR1 and CDR2: LNHDA, SQIVND (reference sequence). Losses at the gene ends were 6 bases for V and 3 bases for J; bases not matched to a gene: 10. The CDR3 sequence is 16 residues long. The CDR3 region is CASSPDWTGLYNEQFF. The DNA for the CDR3 is TGTGCCAGTAGCCCCGATTGGACAGGGCTCTACAATGAGCAGTTCTTC.

This clone was found once. This sequence joins TRBV5-5 and TRBJ1-2; 7 bases map to TRBD1. The junction had 2 bases not matched to a gene; V was cut back by 1 base and J by 2 bases. The CDR3 is 14 residues long. Germline CDR1 and CDR2: SGHKS and YYEKEE (reference sequence). This chain's CDR3 is CASSLPTGNYGYTF. The CDR3 region has the DNA TGTGCCAGCAGCTTGCCGACAGGGAACTATGGCTACACCTTC. The full variable domain, in which reference TRBV5-5 and TRBJ1-2 provide the parts outside the CDR3, is DAGVTQSPTHLIKTRGQQVTLRCSPISGHKSVSWYQQVLGQGPQFIFQYYEKEERGRGNFPDRFSARQFPNYSSELNVNALLLGDSALYLCASSLPTGNYGYTFGSGTRLTVV.

The chain carries TRBV7-3 and TRBJ2-1; TRBD2 matches at 14 bases. The CDR3 is made up of 16 amino acids. Germline lookup yields CDR1 SGHTA and CDR2 FQGTGA. J was trimmed by 2 bases and V by 4 bases; bases with no gene match: 1. The CDR3 region is CASSSTSGGAYNEQFF. The DNA of the CDR3 is TGTGCCAGCAGCTCGACTAGCGGGGGGGCCTACAATGAGCAGTTCTTC.

The chain links TRBV6-5 to TRBJ1-5; 7 bases map to TRBD1. This CDR3 has 15 residues. Trimming cost V 5 bases and J 7 bases; bases outside gene matches: 11. Germline values: CDR1 MNHEY, CDR2 SVGAGI. CDR3 in DNA: TGTGCCAGCAGTCTAGGCACAGGGGTCGGGCAGCCCCAGCATTTT. It encodes CASSLGTGVGQPQHF.

CDR3 sequence: CASSHPWRGNQPQHF. The CDR3, as DNA: TGTGCCAGCAGTCATCCCTGGAGGGGTAATCAGCCCCAGCATTTT. The rearrangement joins TRBV6-2 or TRBV6-3 to TRBJ1-5; possible D gene TRBD1, 5 bases. The germline CDR1 and CDR2 sequences are MNHEY and SVGEGT. With 5 bases removed from V and 4 bases from J, the gap between germline ends came to 15 bases. The CDR3 is 15 residues long.